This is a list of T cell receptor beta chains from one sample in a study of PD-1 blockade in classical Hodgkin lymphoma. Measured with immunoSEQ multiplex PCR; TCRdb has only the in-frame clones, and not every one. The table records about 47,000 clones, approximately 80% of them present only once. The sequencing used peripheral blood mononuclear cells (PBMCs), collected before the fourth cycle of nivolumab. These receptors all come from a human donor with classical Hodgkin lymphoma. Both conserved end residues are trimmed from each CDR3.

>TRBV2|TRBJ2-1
ASRGLAGSESEQF
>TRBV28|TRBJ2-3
ASSLGGSTDTQY
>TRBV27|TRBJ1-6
ASSLRGQYNSPLH
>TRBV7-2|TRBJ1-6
ASSFRQGPDSPLH
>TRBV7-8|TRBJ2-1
ASRLAGVSYNEQF
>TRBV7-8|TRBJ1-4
ASSPRGRGPFRMGKLF
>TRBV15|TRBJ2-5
ATSSDDRGQETQY
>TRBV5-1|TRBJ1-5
ASSPGVSNQPQH
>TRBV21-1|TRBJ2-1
ASSTSGNSGGDEQF
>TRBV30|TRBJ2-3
AWSTLPWIDTQY
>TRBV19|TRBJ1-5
ASSIDLSTSNQPQH
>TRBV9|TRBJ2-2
ASSGLATGELF
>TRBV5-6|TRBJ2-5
ASSLGSGETQY
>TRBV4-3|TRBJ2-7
ASSQFGPPLGGEQY
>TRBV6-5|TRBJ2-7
ASSYRLAGSYEQY
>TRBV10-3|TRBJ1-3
AISADASGNTIY
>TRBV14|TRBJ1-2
ASRPDTTGVGYT
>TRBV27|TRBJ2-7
ASSPTRDFLTYEQY
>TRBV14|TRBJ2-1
ASSLLGGTGRQEQF
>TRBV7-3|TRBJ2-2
ASSSLAGDTGELF
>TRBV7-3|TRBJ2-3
ASSHSNTDTQY
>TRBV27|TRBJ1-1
ASSLSRTRGNTEAF
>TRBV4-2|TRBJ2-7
ASSQETGFYEQY
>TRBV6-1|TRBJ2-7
ASSDGYEQY
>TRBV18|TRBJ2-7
ASSPYPGQGLDEQY
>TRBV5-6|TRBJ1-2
ASSFLQGLYGYT